The next 27 T cell receptor beta chains were all read from a single sample in a study of T cell repertoires in cytomegalovirus infection. TCRdb independently ran MiXCR on the reads; one entry per CDR3 protein. The data contain 750,000 to 950,000 distinct CDR3 sequences, about 27% of them seen just once; the ten biggest clones take up around 12%. Their antigens remain unidentified. Sample: cultured CD8+ T cells from PBMCs, taken from culture after CMV antigen stimulation. The receptors stem from a human donor in good health (CMV status not recorded). Some clones in this sample may be carry-over from other donors' samples.

V gene TRBV6-6 combines with J gene TRBJ1-5; D unclear. This CDR3 region has 16 residues. Trimming shortened V by 7 bases and J by 2 bases, and 18 bases separated the two germline ends. Germline V CDR1 and CDR2: MNHNY, SVGAGI (reference sequence). CDR3 bases: TGTGCCAGCACCCCCTCAGTATATCTTCGCAATCAGCCCCAGCATTTT. This codes for CASTPSVYLRNQPQHF.

The table lists this clonotype with a few counts. This CDR3 reads CASSQEPGPNTEAFF. In DNA form, the CDR3 reads TGTGCCAGCAGCCAAGAACCGGGGCCTAACACTGAAGCTTTCTTT. The chain recombines TRBV5-4 with TRBJ1-1, with TRBD1 as a possible D gene (5 bases). CDR1 and CDR2 (germline): SGHNT, YYREEE (reference sequence). Trimming removed 4 bases at V and 2 bases at J, with 15 bases between. The CDR3 loop spans 15 amino acids.

CDR3 bases: TGCGCCAGCAGCCAAGAAACCCCGCTAAACACTGAAGCTTTCTTT. Amino acids: CASSQETPLNTEAFF. The genes are TRBV4-1 and TRBJ1-1; no firm D call. Germline assignment: CDR1 MGHRA and CDR2 YSYEKL. This CDR3 contains 15 residues. V lost 0 bases and J lost 2, with 10 bases in between.

This sequence joins TRBV4-3 and TRBJ2-3; 11 bases agree with TRBD2. The CDR3 consists of 17 residues. CDR1 and CDR2 from the germline V gene are LGHNA and YSLEER. J gave up 5 bases and V 0 bases, and 7 bases lay outside the gene matches. The CDR3 DNA reads as TGCGCCAGCAGCCAAGATATACTAGCGGGGGCCTTAGATACGCAGTATTTT. This translates into CASSQDILAGALDTQYF.

This clonotype was observed many times. V is TRBV27 and J is TRBJ1-5; the D gene is possibly TRBD1 (5 bases). The V gene lost 3 bases and the J gene lost 7 bases, with 13 bases spanning the gap. The CDR3 contains 14 residues. The V gene's germline CDR1 is MNHEY and CDR2 SMNVEV (reference sequence). The CDR3 sequence is CASSFGQGGQPQHF. DNA of the CDR3: TGTGCCAGCAGTTTTGGGCAGGGTGGCCAGCCCCAGCATTTT.

This clonotype appeared many times. The chain is built from TRBV7-9 and TRBJ2-4; tentatively, D is TRBD1 (5 bases). Germline V CDR1 and CDR2: SEHNR, FQNEAQ (reference sequence). The CDR3 has 13 amino acids. Trimming pared 5 bases from V and 7 bases from J, leaving 12 bases between. CDR3: CASSQGDRNIQYF. The CDR3 DNA sequence: TGTGCCAGCAGCCAAGGGGATAGGAACATTCAGTACTTC.

The V gene is TRBV20-1, the J gene TRBJ2-1, with D perhaps TRBD1 or TRBD2 (6 bases each). Per germline, CDR1 DFQATT and CDR2 SNEGSKA (reference sequence). This CDR3 has 14 amino acids. The germline V and J ends were trimmed by 6 bases and 4 bases, with 16 bases remaining between them. CDR3 bases: TGCAGTGCCCTTAGGGGGGAAGCTTACAATGAGCAGTTCTTC. This gives the protein CSALRGEAYNEQFF.

The chain has TRBV6-2 or TRBV6-3 and TRBJ2-3; D not resolved. Between the trimmed V and J ends, which lost 6 bases and 6 bases, there was a span of 19 bases. This CDR3 has 15 amino acids. In germline, CDR1 is MNHEY, CDR2 SVGEGT. The CDR3 spells CASSKWRGPGDTQYF. The CDR3 nucleotides read TGTGCCAGCAGCAAATGGCGTGGCCCAGGCGATACGCAGTATTTT.

This rearrangement joins TRBV4-1 to TRBJ2-3; 8 bases are shared with TRBD1. The V gene end was trimmed by 3 bases and the J gene end by 7 bases; junction bases not matched to a gene: 12. The CDR3 is 16 amino acids. Germline V gene data show CDR1 as MGHRA and CDR2 as YSYEKL. DNA of the CDR3: TGCGCCAGCAGCCACGATTTATTGACAGGGGCGCATACGCAGTATTTT. This sequence encodes CASSHDLLTGAHTQYF.

The chain employs TRBV29-1 and TRBJ2-1, with 7 bases lining up with TRBD1. V lost 7 bases to trimming and J lost 4 bases; unmatched junction nucleotides: 7. CDR1 and CDR2 from the germline V gene are SQVTM and ANQGSEA. The CDR3 extends over 13 amino acids. The CDR3 reads CSGRTGGYNEQFF. The CDR3 nucleotides are TGCAGCGGTCGGACAGGCGGATACAATGAGCAGTTCTTC.

The chain joins TRBV7-8 to TRBJ1-1; D is undetermined. CDR1 and CDR2 (germline): SGHVS, FQNEAQ. With 4 bases removed from V and 8 bases from J, the gap between germline ends came to 14 bases. The CDR3 is 13 residues long. Written as DNA, the CDR3 is TGTGCCAGCAGCTCGAGAGAGAAAGTAGAAGCTTTCTTT. It specifies CASSSREKVEAFF. The full variable domain, with the rest looked up from reference TRBV7-8 and TRBJ1-1, is GAGVSQSPRYKVAKRGQDVALRCDPISGHVSLFWYQQALGQGPEFLTYFQNEAQLDKSGLPSDRFFAERPEGSVSTLKIQRTQQEDSAVYLCASSSREKVEAFFGQGTRLTVV.

This clonotype has ten or more counts. The chain recombines TRBV11-1 with TRBJ1-1, with 7 bases that match TRBD1. There are 12 residues in the CDR3. V shed 3 bases, J shed 8 bases, and the junction held 3 bases outside the gene matches. Per germline, CDR1 SGHAT and CDR2 FQDESV (reference sequence). The CDR3 DNA is TGTGCCAGCAGCTTCTCGACAGGGGAAGCTTTCTTT. It yields the protein CASSFSTGEAFF.

The gene calls are TRBV5-4 and TRBJ2-1; the match to TRBD1 covers 7 bases. The germline V gene encodes CDR1 SGHNT and CDR2 YYREEE (reference sequence). The ends lost 4 bases at V and 4 bases at J; junction bases unmatched: 8. The CDR3 length is 15 residues. The CDR3 DNA is TGTGCCAGCAGCGATGGGGACAGCAAATACAATGAGCAGTTCTTC. Amino acids: CASSDGDSKYNEQFF.

The chain joins TRBV6-5 to TRBJ1-2; D remains unclear. The CDR3 is 11 amino acids. Germline assignment: CDR1 MNHEY and CDR2 SVGAGI. The V and J ends lost 8 bases and 8 bases respectively, with 12 bases between them. This CDR3 is CASVKDGGYTF. In DNA, the CDR3 is TGTGCCAGCGTTAAGGACGGGGGCTACACCTTC.

The chain links TRBV15 to TRBJ2-1, with D possibly being TRBD2 (5 bases). Germline V CDR1 and CDR2: LNHNV, YYDKDF (reference sequence). The CDR3 loop spans 15 amino acids. V dropped 0 bases and J dropped 8 bases, with 14 bases sitting between them. This CDR3 is CATSREDGPRDEQFF. For the CDR3, the DNA is TGTGCCACCAGCAGAGAAGATGGCCCGCGGGATGAGCAGTTCTTC. The variable domain in full, with the rest retrieved from reference TRBV15 and TRBJ2-1, is DAMVIQNPRYQVTQFGKPVTLSCSQTLNHNVMYWYQQKSSQAPKLLFHYYDKDFNNEADTPDNFQSRRPNTSFCFLDIRSPGLGDTAMYLCATSREDGPRDEQFFGPGTRLTVL.

The chain employs TRBV6-1 and TRBJ2-1, with TRBD2 identical over 11 bases. The CDR3 consists of 13 residues. V gave up 5 bases and J gave up 10 bases; unmatched junction bases: 4. Germline V gives CDR1 MNHNS, CDR2 SASEGT. The CDR3 is CASSSGTSGEQFF. CDR3 nucleotides: TGTGCCAGCAGTTCCGGGACTAGCGGCGAGCAGTTCTTC.

V usage is TRBV10-2 and J usage is TRBJ2-5; D ambiguous. Trimming removed 3 bases from V and 7 bases from J, with 12 bases in between. The CDR3 spans 13 residues. Germline loops: CDR1 WSHSY, CDR2 SAAADI. The CDR3: CASSDPSFWTQYF. Written as DNA, the CDR3 is TGCGCCAGCAGTGACCCCTCCTTTTGGACCCAGTACTTC.

The sample holds a few counts of this clonotype. The chain has TRBV15 and TRBJ2-2, with TRBD1 matching over 8 bases. Germline trimming cut 0 bases from V and 7 bases from J; bases unmatched to any gene: 4. In germline, CDR1 is LNHNV, CDR2 YYDKDF (reference sequence). This CDR3 comprises 15 residues. This CDR3 is CATSRDRGLVGELFF. CDR3 bases: TGTGCCACCAGCAGAGACAGGGGGCTCGTCGGGGAGCTGTTTTTT.

There are a few counts of this clonotype. The chain is built from TRBV7-9 and TRBJ1-2; weak D call: TRBD1 (6 bases). Trimming removed 1 base from V and 7 bases from J, with 16 bases in between. This CDR3 has 15 amino acids. Germline values: CDR1 SEHNR, CDR2 FQNEAQ (reference sequence). CDR3 loop: CASSLGTASHSGYTF. The CDR3 DNA reads as TGTGCCAGCAGCTTAGGGACAGCTTCCCACTCTGGCTACACCTTC.

This clonotype was counted only a few times. The CDR3 region is CASSLDFYNEQFF. In nucleotides, the CDR3 is TGTGCCAGCAGCTTGGACTTTTACAATGAGCAGTTCTTC. The rearrangement joins TRBV7-2 to TRBJ2-1; perhaps TRBD2 as D (5 bases). Germline values: CDR1 SGHTA, CDR2 FQGNSA. V dropped 3 bases and J dropped 4 bases, with 7 bases sitting between them. The CDR3 is made up of 13 amino acids.

The J gene is TRBJ2-7, the V gene TRBV15; possibly TRBD2 for D (6 bases). This CDR3 has 16 residues. V lost 0 bases to trimming and J lost 0 bases, with 12 bases between them. Germline V lookup: CDR1 LNHNV, CDR2 YYDKDF (reference sequence). The CDR3 nucleotides are TGTGCCACCAGCAGAGATTCGGGGGTTAGCTCCTACGAGCAGTACTTC. Residues: CATSRDSGVSSYEQYF.

In its sample, this clonotype was seen many times. This rearrangement joins TRBV7-6 to TRBJ1-1; TRBD1 matches 7 bases. The V segment lost 4 bases and the J segment 1 base; nucleotides outside the gene matches: 3. Germline CDR1 is SGHVS and CDR2 is FNYEAQ. The CDR3 runs 14 residues. DNA for the CDR3: TGTGCCAGCAGCTCGGGACAGACGAACACTGAAGCTTTCTTT. Translated: CASSSGQTNTEAFF.

This clonotype was counted a few times. The V and J genes are TRBV11-2 and TRBJ2-7; TRBD1 or TRBD2 may be the D gene (5 bases each). There are 17 residues in the CDR3. Germline CDR1 and CDR2: SGHAT and FQNNGV. The germline V and J ends were trimmed by 0 bases and 3 bases, with 18 bases remaining between them. CDR3 nucleotide sequence: TGTGCCAGCAGCTTAGATTCCCCCCCCCGGGGCCGCTACGAGCAGTACGTC. Encoded protein: CASSLDSPPRGRYEQYV.

The V call is TRBV27, the J call TRBJ1-2, with D possibly matching TRBD1 (6 bases). This CDR3 comprises 14 residues. Germline loops: CDR1 MNHEY, CDR2 SMNVEV (reference sequence). V was cut by 8 bases and J by 4 bases, with 17 bases left in between. The DNA of the CDR3 is TGTGCCAGCGGACTAGGGGGGGCCCTCTATGGCTACACCTTC. Protein product: CASGLGGALYGYTF.

The chain is built from TRBV5-1 and TRBJ1-1, with D unclear. Germline loops: CDR1 SGHRS, CDR2 YFSETQ. V gave up 3 bases and J gave up 1 base, with 10 bases separating them. This CDR3 has 14 amino acids. Here the CDR3 DNA reads TGCGCCAGCAGCTACAGCTCAACGAACACTGAAGCTTTCTTT. Translated, it gives CASSYSSTNTEAFF.

The genes are TRBV29-1 and TRBJ2-3; D unresolved. The CDR3 has 12 residues. The germline V gene encodes CDR1 SQVTM and CDR2 ANQGSEA. The V end was cut by 5 bases, the J end by 2 bases, with 8 bases between. CDR3 sequence: CSVPRTTDTQYF. The CDR3 nucleotides read TGCAGCGTTCCTAGGACCACAGATACGCAGTATTTT.

This clonotype was detected many times. CDR3 DNA: TGTGCCAGCAGCTTAGCCTTGAGGCGGGGATTCACAGATACGCAGTATTTT. This gives the protein CASSLALRRGFTDTQYF. The chain employs TRBV7-6 and TRBJ2-3, with a tentative D call TRBD2 (6 bases). V lost 0 bases, J lost 2 bases, and 15 bases lay in between. CDR1 is SGHVS and CDR2 is FNYEAQ in the germline V gene. The CDR3 runs 17 residues.